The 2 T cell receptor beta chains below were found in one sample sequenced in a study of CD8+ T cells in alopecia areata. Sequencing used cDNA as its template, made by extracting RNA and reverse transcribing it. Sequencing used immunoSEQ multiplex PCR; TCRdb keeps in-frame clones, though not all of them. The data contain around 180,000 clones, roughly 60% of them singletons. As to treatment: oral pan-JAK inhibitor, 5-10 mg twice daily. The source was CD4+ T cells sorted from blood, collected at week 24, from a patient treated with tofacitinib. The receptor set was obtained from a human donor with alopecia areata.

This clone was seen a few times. This chain's CDR3 is CASSQAGGLNEQFF. In nucleotides, the CDR3 is TGTGCCAGCAGCCAGGCGGGGGGGCTCAATGAGCAGTTCTTC. The chain couples TRBV11-3 to TRBJ2-1; 9 nucleotides line up with TRBD2. CDR1 is SGHNT, CDR2 YENEEA, per germline. V shed 5 bases, J shed 6 bases, and the junction held 5 bases outside the gene matches. The CDR3 has 14 amino acids.

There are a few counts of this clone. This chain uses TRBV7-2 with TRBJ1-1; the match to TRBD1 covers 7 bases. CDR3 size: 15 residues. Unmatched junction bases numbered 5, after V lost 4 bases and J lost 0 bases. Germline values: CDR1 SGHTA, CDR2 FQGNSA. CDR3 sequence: CASSSGQSMNTEAFF. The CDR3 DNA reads TGTGCCAGCAGCTCGGGACAGAGCATGAACACTGAAGCTTTCTTT. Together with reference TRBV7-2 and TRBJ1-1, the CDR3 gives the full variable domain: GAGVSQSPSNKVTEKGKDVELRCDPISGHTALYWYRQSLGQGLEFLIYFQGNSAPDKSGLPSDRFSAERTGGSVSTLTIQRTQQEDSAVYLCASSSGQSMNTEAFFGQGTRLTVV.